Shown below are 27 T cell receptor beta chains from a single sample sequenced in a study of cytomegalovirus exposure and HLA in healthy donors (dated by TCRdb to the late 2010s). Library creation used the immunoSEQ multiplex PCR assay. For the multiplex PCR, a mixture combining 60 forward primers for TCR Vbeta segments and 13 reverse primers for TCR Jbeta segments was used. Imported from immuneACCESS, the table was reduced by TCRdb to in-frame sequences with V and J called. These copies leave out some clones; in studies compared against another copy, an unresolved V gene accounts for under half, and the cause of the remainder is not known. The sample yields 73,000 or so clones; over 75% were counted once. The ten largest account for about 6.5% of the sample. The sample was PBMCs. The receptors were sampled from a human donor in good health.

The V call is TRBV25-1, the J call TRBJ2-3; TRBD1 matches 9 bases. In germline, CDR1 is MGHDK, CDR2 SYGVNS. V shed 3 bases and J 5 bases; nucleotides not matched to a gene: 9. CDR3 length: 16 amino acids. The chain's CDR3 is CASSDPGDRDGDTQYF. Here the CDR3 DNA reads TGTGCCAGCAGTGACCCTGGGGACAGGGATGGAGATACGCAGTATTTT.

CDR3 sequence (DNA): TGTGCCAGCAGCCCCCGGCAGGGAGGGGCTGGAAACACCATATATTTT. This sequence encodes CASSPRQGGAGNTIYF. The genes are TRBV14 and TRBJ1-3; weak D call: TRBD1 (5 bases). The CDR3 covers 16 residues. Germline V lookup: CDR1 SGHDN, CDR2 FVKESK. The V end was cut by 4 bases, the J end by 2 bases, with 15 bases between.

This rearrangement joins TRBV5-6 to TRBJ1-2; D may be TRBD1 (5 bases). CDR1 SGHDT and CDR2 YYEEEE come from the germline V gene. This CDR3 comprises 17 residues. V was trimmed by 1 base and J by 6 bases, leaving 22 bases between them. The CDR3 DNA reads TGTGCCAGCAGCTTGCCCGGCGGGGGTTCACTGTTGGATGGCTACACCTTC. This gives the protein CASSLPGGGSLLDGYTF. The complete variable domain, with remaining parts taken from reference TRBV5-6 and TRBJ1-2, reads DAGVTQSPTHLIKTRGQQVTLRCSPKSGHDTVSWYQQALGQGPQFIFQYYEEEERQRGNFPDRFSGHQFPNYSSELNVNALLLGDSALYLCASSLPGGGSLLDGYTFGSGTRLTVV.

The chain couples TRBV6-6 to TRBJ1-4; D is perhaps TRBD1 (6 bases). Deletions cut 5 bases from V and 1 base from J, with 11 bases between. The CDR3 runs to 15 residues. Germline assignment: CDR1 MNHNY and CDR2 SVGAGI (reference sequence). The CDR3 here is CASSRIRGTNEKLFF. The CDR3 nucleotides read TGTGCCAGCAGTCGAATCAGGGGAACTAATGAAAAACTGTTTTTT.

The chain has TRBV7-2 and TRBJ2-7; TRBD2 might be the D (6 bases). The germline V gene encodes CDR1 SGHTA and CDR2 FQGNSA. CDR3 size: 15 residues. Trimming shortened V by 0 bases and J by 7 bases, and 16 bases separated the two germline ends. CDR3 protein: CASSLALAGGREQYF. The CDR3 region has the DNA TGTGCCAGCAGCTTAGCGCTGGCGGGTGGGAGGGAGCAGTACTTC.

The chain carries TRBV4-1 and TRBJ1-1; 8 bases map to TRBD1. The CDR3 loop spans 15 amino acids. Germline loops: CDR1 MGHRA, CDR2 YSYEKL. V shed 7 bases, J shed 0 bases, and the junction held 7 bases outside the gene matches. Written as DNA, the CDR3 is TGCGCCAGCACCGGACAGGGTTCGTTGAACACTGAAGCTTTCTTT. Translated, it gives CASTGQGSLNTEAFF.

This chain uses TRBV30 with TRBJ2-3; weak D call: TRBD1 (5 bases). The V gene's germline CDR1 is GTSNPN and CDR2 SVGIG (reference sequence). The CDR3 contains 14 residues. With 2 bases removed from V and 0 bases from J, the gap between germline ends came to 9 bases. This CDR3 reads CAWSKGLSTDTQYF. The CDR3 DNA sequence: TGTGCCTGGAGTAAGGGGCTTAGCACAGATACGCAGTATTTT.

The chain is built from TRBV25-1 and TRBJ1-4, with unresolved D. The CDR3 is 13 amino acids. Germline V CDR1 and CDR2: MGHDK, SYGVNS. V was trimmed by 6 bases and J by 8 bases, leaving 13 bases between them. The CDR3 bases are TGTGCCAGCAGGGGAGGAGTAGAGGAAAAACTGTTTTTT. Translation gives CASRGGVEEKLFF.

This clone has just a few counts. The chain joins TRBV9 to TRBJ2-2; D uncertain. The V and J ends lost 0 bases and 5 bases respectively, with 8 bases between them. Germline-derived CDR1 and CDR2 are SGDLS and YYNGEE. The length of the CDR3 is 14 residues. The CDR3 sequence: CASSVETGTGELFF. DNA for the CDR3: TGTGCCAGCAGCGTAGAGACCGGGACCGGGGAGCTGTTTTTT.

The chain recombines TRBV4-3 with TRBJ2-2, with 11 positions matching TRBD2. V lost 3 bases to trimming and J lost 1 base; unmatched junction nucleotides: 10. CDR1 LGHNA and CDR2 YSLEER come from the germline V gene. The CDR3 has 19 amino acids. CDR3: CASSQEVASGGKNTGELFF. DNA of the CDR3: TGCGCCAGCAGCCAGGAAGTTGCTAGCGGGGGGAAGAACACCGGGGAGCTGTTTTTT.

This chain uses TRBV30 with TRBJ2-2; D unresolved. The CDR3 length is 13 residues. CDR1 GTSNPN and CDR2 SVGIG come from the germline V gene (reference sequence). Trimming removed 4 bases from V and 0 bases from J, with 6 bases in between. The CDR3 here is CAWTRTNTGELFF. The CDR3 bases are TGTGCCTGGACCAGAACGAACACCGGGGAGCTGTTTTTT.

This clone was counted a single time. The CDR3 sequence is CASSLGAGNRNSPLHF. For the CDR3, the DNA is TGTGCCAGCAGCTTGGGTGCGGGTAATCGGAATTCACCCCTCCACTTT. V usage is TRBV5-6 and J usage is TRBJ1-6; no clear D. Germline CDR1 is SGHDT and CDR2 is YYEEEE. This CDR3 is 16 amino acids long. V lost 0 bases, J lost 7 bases, and 14 bases lay in between.

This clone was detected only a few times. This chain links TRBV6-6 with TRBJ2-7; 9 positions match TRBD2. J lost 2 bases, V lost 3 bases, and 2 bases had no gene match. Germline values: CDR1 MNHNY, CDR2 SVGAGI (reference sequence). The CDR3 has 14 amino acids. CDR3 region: CASSYGGGAYEQYF. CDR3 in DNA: TGTGCCAGCAGTTATGGCGGGGGGGCCTACGAGCAGTACTTC.

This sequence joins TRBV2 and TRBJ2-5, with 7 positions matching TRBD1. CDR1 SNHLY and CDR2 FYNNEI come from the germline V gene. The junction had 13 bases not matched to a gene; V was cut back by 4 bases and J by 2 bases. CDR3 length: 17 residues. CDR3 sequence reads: CASSGLTGVGDQETQYF. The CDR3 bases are TGTGCCAGCAGTGGCCTCACAGGGGTCGGCGATCAAGAGACCCAGTACTTC.

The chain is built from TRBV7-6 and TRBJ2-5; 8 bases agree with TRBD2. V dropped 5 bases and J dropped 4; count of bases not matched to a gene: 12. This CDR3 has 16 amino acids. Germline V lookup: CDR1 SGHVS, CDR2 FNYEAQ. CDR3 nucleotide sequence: TGTGCCAGCAGCCCCGGGTATAGCGGGGCCTTAGAGACCCAGTACTTC. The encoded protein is CASSPGYSGALETQYF.

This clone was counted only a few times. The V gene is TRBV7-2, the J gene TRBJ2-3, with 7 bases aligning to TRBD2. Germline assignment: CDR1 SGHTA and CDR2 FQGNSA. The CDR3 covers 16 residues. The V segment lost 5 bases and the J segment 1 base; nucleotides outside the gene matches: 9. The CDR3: CASSTSSGLRTDTQYF. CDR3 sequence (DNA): TGTGCCAGCAGCACCTCTAGCGGACTACGCACAGATACGCAGTATTTT.

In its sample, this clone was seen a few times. CDR3: CASSARTAYQETQYF. In DNA, the CDR3 is TGTGCCAGCAGCGCCCGGACAGCGTACCAAGAGACCCAGTACTTC. The chain couples TRBV5-6 to TRBJ2-5; D is possibly TRBD1 (6 bases). Trimming removed 4 bases at V and 0 bases at J, with 13 bases between. Germline values: CDR1 SGHDT, CDR2 YYEEEE. The CDR3 extends over 15 amino acids.

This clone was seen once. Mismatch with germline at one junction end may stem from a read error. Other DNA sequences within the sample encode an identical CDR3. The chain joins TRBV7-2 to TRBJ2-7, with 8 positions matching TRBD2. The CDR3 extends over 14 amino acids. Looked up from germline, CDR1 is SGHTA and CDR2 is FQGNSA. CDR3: CASSLEGLGYEQYF. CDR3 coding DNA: TGCGCCAGCAGCTTAGAGGGACTAGGGTACGAGCAGTACTTC. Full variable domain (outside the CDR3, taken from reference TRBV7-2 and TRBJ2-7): GAGVSQSPSNKVTEKGKDVELRCDPISGHTALYWYRQSLGQGLEFLIYFQGNSAPDKSGLPSDRFSAERTGGSVSTLTIQRTQQEDSAVYLCASSLEGLGYEQYFGPGTRLTVT.

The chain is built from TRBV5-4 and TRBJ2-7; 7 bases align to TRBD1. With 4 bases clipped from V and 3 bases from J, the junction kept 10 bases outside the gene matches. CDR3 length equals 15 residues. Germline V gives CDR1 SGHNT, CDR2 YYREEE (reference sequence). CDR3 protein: CASSAPGQISYEQYF. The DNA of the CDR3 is TGTGCCAGCAGCGCGCCGGGACAGATAAGCTACGAGCAGTACTTC.

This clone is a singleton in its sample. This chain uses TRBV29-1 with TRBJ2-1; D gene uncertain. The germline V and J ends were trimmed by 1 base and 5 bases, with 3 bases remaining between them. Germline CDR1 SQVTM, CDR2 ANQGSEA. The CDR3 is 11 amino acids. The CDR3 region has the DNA TGCAGCGTTGAAGTAAACAATGAGCAGTTCTTC. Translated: CSVEVNNEQFF.

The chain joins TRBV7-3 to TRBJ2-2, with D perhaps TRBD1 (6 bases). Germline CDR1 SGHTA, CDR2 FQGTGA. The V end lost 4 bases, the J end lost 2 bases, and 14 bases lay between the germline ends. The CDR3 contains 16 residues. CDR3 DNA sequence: TGTGCCAGCAGCTCCTCTGAGACAGGAAACACCGGGGAGCTGTTTTTT. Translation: CASSSSETGNTGELFF.

In DNA form, the CDR3 reads TGTGCCAGCAGCTTAAAGCCCCGATGGGAGTCTCCCTATGGCTACACCTTC. This encodes CASSLKPRWESPYGYTF. The J gene is TRBJ1-2, the V gene TRBV7-3; D unclear. Germline loops: CDR1 SGHTA, CDR2 FQGTGA. The CDR3 loop spans 17 amino acids. The V gene lost 1 base and the J gene lost 4 bases, with 19 bases spanning the gap. The full variable domain, with the rest looked up from reference TRBV7-3 and TRBJ1-2, is GAGVSQTPSNKVTEKGKYVELRCDPISGHTALYWYRQSLGQGPEFLIYFQGTGAADDSGLPNDRFFAVRPEGSVSTLKIQRTERGDSAVYLCASSLKPRWESPYGYTFGSGTRLTVV.

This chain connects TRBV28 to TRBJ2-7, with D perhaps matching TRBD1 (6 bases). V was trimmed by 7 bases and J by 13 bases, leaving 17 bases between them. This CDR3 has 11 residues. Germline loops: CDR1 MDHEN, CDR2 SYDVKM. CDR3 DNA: TGTGCCAGCATTGCCGACAGGAGTGTATACTTC. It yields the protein CASIADRSVYF.

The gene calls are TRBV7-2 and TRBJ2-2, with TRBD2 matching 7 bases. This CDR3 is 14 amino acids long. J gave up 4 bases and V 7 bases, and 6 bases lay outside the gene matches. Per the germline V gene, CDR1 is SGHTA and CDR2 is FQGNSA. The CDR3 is CASTWGGRTGELFF. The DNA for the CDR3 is TGTGCCAGCACTTGGGGGGGTCGCACCGGGGAGCTGTTTTTT.

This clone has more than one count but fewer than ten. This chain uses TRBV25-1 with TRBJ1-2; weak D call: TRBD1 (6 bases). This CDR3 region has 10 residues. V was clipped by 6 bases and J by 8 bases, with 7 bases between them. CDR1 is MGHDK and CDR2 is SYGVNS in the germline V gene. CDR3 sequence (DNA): TGTGCCAGCAGCGGACAGGGCTACACCTTC. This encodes CASSGQGYTF.

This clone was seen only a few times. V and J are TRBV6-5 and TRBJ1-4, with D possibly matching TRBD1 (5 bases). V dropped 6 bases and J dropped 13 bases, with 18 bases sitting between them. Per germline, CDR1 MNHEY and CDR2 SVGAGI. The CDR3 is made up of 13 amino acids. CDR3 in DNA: TGTGCCAGCAGCCCCTTGGGGCCGGGGGGACTGTTTTTT. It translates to CASSPLGPGGLFF.

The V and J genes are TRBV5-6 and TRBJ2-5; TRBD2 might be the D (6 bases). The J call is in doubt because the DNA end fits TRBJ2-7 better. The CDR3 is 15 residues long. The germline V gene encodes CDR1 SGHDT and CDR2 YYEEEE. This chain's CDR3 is CASSPDGRGSYEQYF. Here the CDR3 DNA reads TGTGCCAGCAGTCCGGACGGGAGAGGGTCCTACGAGCAGTACTTC.